This TCR beta chain was sequenced during a study of blood T cell repertoires in COVID-19. Study-level background: PBMCs, B-cell-depleted T cells, or T cells were the source of the cDNA or gDNA that made up the material.

Original processing notes: Estimates of nucleated cell counts were drawn from the amplification of reference gene primers. Profiled with immunoSEQ multiplex PCR; TCRdb holds only in-frame clones, not every one. The DNA was the basis for D and trimming; V, J and clone size are from that table. This table holds roughly 190,000 clones, roughly 80% found once. This clone was counted between two and nine times. Enrolment of Seattle patients took place during active infection, and they were followed longitudinally. From germline, CDR1 is SGHVS and CDR2 FNYEAQ. The V gene lost 2 bases and the J gene lost 5 bases, with 13 bases spanning the gap. The CDR3 is 15 amino acids.

Material: peripheral blood. The receptor was derived from a woman in her 40s with COVID-19, enrolled during active disease. The chain uses TRBV7-6 and TRBJ1-5; TRBD1 is a possible D gene (5 bases). The CDR3 DNA reads as TGTGCCAGCAGCTTAACGGGAGGGGTTCATCAGCCCCAGCATTTT. This translates into CASSLTGGVHQPQHF.